This T cell receptor (beta chain) appears in the sequencing data of a study of blood T cells in healthy people across ages. Study-wide results and limits: Unknown CMV status may confound age-related changes in expanded clones.

Sample-barcoded 5' priming and a J-beta primer mix drove a second PCR of about 7 to 11 cycles. TCRdb reprocessed the 5' RACE reads with MiXCR, giving one entry per CDR3 protein. The sample includes just under 900,000 distinct CDR3 sequences, around 30% of them seen just once. This clonotype was seen more than once but under ten times. The antigen is unknown. Sequencing was carried out using blood. The sequence was collected from an elderly woman in good health.

CDR3 amino acids: CASSAEGLAKNIQYF. DNA of the CDR3: TGTGCCAGCAGTGCTGAGGGACTAGCCAAAAACATTCAGTACTTC. V is TRBV2 and J is TRBJ2-4; weak D call: TRBD2 (6 bases). Germline CDR1 and CDR2: SNHLY and FYNNEI. This CDR3 has 15 residues. Trimming removed 4 bases at V and 0 bases at J, with 10 bases between. Together with reference TRBV2 and TRBJ2-4, the CDR3 gives the full variable domain: EPEVTQTPSHQVTQMGQEVILRCVPISNHLYFYWYRQILGQKVEFLVSFYNNEISEKSEIFDDQFSVERPDGSNFTLKIRSTKLEDSAMYFCASSAEGLAKNIQYFGAGTRLSVL.